These 27 T cell receptor beta chains originate from one sample sequenced in a study of blood T cell repertoires in COVID-19. Data came from immunoSEQ multiplex PCR; TCRdb stores just in-frame clones and leaves some out. The sample lists about 180,000 clones, 80% to 90% occurring once. The sequencing sample was made of peripheral blood. These receptor sequences come from a man over 45 with active or convalescent COVID-19.

With regard to this clone: At one of its ends the junction is not consistent with the germline gene, which may arise from a read error. The chain uses TRBV5-1 and TRBJ2-3, with 9 bases fitting TRBD2. CDR3 length equals 19 residues. Germline V gene data show CDR1 as SGHRS and CDR2 as YFSETQ. The CDR3 protein is CASSLAQTSGNLGTDTQYF. DNA for the CDR3: TGCGCTAGCAGCTTGGCCCAGACTAGCGGCAACCTGGGGACAGATACGCAGTATTTT.

For this clone: The same CDR3 is also encoded by other DNA sequences in this sample. V and J are TRBV18 and TRBJ2-7; 11 bases match TRBD1. The CDR3 totals 16 residues. Germline CDR1 KGHSH, CDR2 LQKENI. Trimming cost V 3 bases and J 4 bases; bases outside gene matches: 8. CDR3 nucleotide sequence: TGTGCCAGCTCACCGAACCCCGGGACAGGGGGATACGAGCAGTACTTC. It specifies CASSPNPGTGGYEQYF.

The chain carries TRBV29-1 and TRBJ2-3, with 8 nucleotides matching TRBD1. The CDR3 runs 15 residues. Germline CDR1 reads SQVTM; CDR2 reads ANQGSEA. Trimming took 2 bases from V and 0 from J; bases not matched to a gene: 4. CDR3 region: CSVEPDRASTDTQYF. DNA of the CDR3: TGCAGCGTTGAACCGGACAGGGCTAGCACAGATACGCAGTATTTT.

The chain links TRBV6-1 to TRBJ1-2; D call uncertain. The V end was cut by 10 bases, the J end by 6 bases, with 12 bases between. Germline V gene sequence: CDR1 MNHNS, CDR2 SASEGT. This CDR3 contains 11 residues. CDR3 DNA sequence: TGTGCCACCAGCATGAGGGATGGCTACACCTTC. It specifies CATSMRDGYTF.

The count of this clone is one. This chain's CDR3 is CASSQMTGDNSPLHF. For the CDR3, the DNA is TGCGCCAGCAGCCAAATGACAGGGGATAATTCACCCCTCCACTTT. The rearrangement uses TRBV4-1 and TRBJ1-6, with 8 nucleotides matching TRBD1. The germline V gene encodes CDR1 MGHRA and CDR2 YSYEKL. The CDR3 loop spans 15 amino acids. J lost 5 bases, V lost 2 bases, and 2 bases had no gene match.

The genes are TRBV13 and TRBJ2-3; 7 bases line up with TRBD1. Germline assignment: CDR1 PRHDT and CDR2 FYEKMQ (reference sequence). V lost 2 bases, J lost 2 bases, and 10 bases stayed unmatched. The CDR3 runs 17 residues. CDR3 region: CASSLSPPGTDTDTQYF. The CDR3 DNA reads TGTGCCAGCAGCTTATCCCCCCCCGGGACAGACACAGATACGCAGTATTTT.

The chain carries TRBV19 and TRBJ1-2; TRBD1 matches at 9 bases. V trimming: 7 bases; J trimming: 2 bases; junction bases outside the gene matches: 8. Germline assignment: CDR1 LNHDA and CDR2 SQIVND (reference sequence). The CDR3 has 15 residues. CDR3 in amino acids: CASNDPGQGNYGYTF. The CDR3 DNA reads TGTGCCAGTAATGATCCGGGACAGGGAAACTATGGCTACACCTTC.

V is TRBV28 and J is TRBJ1-2; no reliable D call. The CDR3 runs 12 residues. The V end was cut by 8 bases, the J end by 8 bases, with 15 bases between. Germline CDR1 and CDR2: MDHEN and SYDVKM. The CDR3 protein is CASFLTVEGYTF. The CDR3 region has the DNA TGTGCCAGCTTCTTAACGGTCGAGGGCTACACCTTC.

This clone appeared a single time. The CDR3: CASRGEQMGNTIYF. In DNA, the CDR3 is TGTGCCAGTAGGGGCGAGCAGATGGGAAACACCATATATTTT. The gene calls are TRBV4-2 and TRBJ1-3; tentatively, D is TRBD1 (5 bases). This CDR3 contains 14 residues. Trimming took off 9 bases at V and 4 bases at J, with 16 bases between the two ends. The germline CDR1 and CDR2 sequences are LGHNA and YNFKEQ.

The chain couples TRBV14 to TRBJ1-1; the match to TRBD1 covers 8 bases. V dropped 9 bases and J dropped 5; count of bases not matched to a gene: 8. This CDR3 contains 13 residues. The V gene's germline CDR1 is SGHDN and CDR2 FVKESK. DNA for the CDR3: TGTGCCAGTCGGCAGGGGGCATGGACTGAAGCTTTCTTT. Amino acid sequence: CASRQGAWTEAFF.

This chain links TRBV6-1 with TRBJ1-4, with 8 bases matching TRBD1. With V trimmed by 4 bases and J by 5 bases, 15 bases remained unmatched. CDR1 and CDR2 (germline): MNHNS, SASEGT. This CDR3 contains 18 residues. The DNA for the CDR3 is TGTGCCAGCAGTGGTGGAACAGGGGGTTTTTGGATGAATGAAAAACTGTTTTTT. Its translation: CASSGGTGGFWMNEKLFF.

This clone was observed once. The rearrangement uses TRBV3-1 (or the pseudogene TRBV3-2) and TRBJ2-7, with 16 nucleotides matching TRBD2. The length of the CDR3 is 16 residues. Per the germline V gene, CDR1 is LGHDT and CDR2 is YNNKEL (reference sequence). Trimming at V came to 5 bases and at J to 5 bases, leaving 6 bases not matched to a gene. CDR3 coding DNA: TGTGCCAGCAGCTCGGGACTAGCGGGAGGGGGGCACGAGCAGTACTTC. Its protein product is CASSSGLAGGGHEQYF.

The gene calls are TRBV7-6 and TRBJ2-1; D is perhaps TRBD1 (5 bases). V lost 5 bases, J lost 4 bases, and 15 bases lay in between. The CDR3 is 15 residues long. Germline CDR1 is SGHVS and CDR2 is FNYEAQ. CDR3 in DNA: TGTGCCAGCAGCACCCCCAGGGTTGGGTACAATGAGCAGTTCTTC. It is translated as CASSTPRVGYNEQFF.

This clone was observed a few times. The chain recombines TRBV10-3 with TRBJ1-2; 9 positions agree with TRBD1. CDR1 and CDR2 from the germline V gene are ENHRY and SYGVKD. The V gene end was trimmed by 2 bases and the J gene end by 6 bases; junction bases not matched to a gene: 4. The CDR3 spans 14 residues. The DNA of the CDR3 is TGTGCCATCAGTGAGACCGGGACAGGGAATGGCTACACCTTC. It encodes CAISETGTGNGYTF.

V usage is TRBV3-1 (or the pseudogene TRBV3-2) and J usage is TRBJ2-3; 7 bases are a match to TRBD2. This CDR3 comprises 16 residues. V lost 0 bases to trimming and J lost 0 bases; unmatched junction nucleotides: 3. Per the germline V gene, CDR1 is LGHDT and CDR2 is YNNKEL (reference sequence). The CDR3, as DNA: TGTGCCAGCAGCCAAGAAAGCGGGGCAAGCACAGATACGCAGTATTTT. It specifies CASSQESGASTDTQYF.

This sequence joins TRBV18 and TRBJ2-5; weak D call: TRBD1 (6 bases). Trimming took 1 base from V and 1 from J, leaving 10 bases between them. Per germline, CDR1 KGHSH and CDR2 LQKENI. This CDR3 spans 15 amino acids. The CDR3 region has the DNA TGTGCCAGCTCACCACAGGAAGGGGGCCAAGAGACCCAGTACTTC. It codes for CASSPQEGGQETQYF.

A single count supports this clone. V is TRBV19 and J is TRBJ1-1; D is ambiguous. The CDR3 loop spans 11 amino acids. The V gene lost 3 bases and the J gene lost 10 bases, with 9 bases spanning the gap. From germline, CDR1 is LNHDA and CDR2 SQIVND (reference sequence). The CDR3 protein is CASSIPARAFF. CDR3 bases: TGTGCCAGTAGTATCCCCGCCAGAGCTTTCTTT.

V gene TRBV19 combines with J gene TRBJ1-1; 7 positions agree with TRBD1. Germline loops: CDR1 LNHDA, CDR2 SQIVND (reference sequence). This CDR3 is 14 amino acids long. V dropped 7 bases and J dropped 1; count of bases not matched to a gene: 6. CDR3 region: CASTAGTANTEAFF. The CDR3 region has the DNA TGTGCCAGTACCGCCGGGACAGCGAACACTGAAGCTTTCTTT.

The rearrangement joins TRBV4-1 to TRBJ2-3; D is unclear. The CDR3 sequence is 17 residues long. V lost 3 bases and J 2 bases, leaving 18 bases between the germline ends. The germline V gene has CDR1 MGHRA and CDR2 YSYEKL. For the CDR3, the DNA is TGCGCCAGCAGCCAGAGAGTCTCTTTTACTAACACAGATACGCAGTATTTT. This encodes CASSQRVSFTNTDTQYF.

The chain links TRBV27 to TRBJ2-3; D unclear. Trimming removed 3 bases at V and 4 bases at J, with 5 bases between. This CDR3 has 12 amino acids. The V gene's germline CDR1 is MNHEY and CDR2 SMNVEV (reference sequence). The CDR3 loop reads CASSFSADTQYF. The CDR3 DNA reads as TGTGCCAGCAGTTTTTCCGCAGATACGCAGTATTTT.

This chain links TRBV7-9 with TRBJ1-4, with a weak D call TRBD1 (5 bases). V was trimmed by 5 bases and J by 2 bases, leaving 12 bases between them. The CDR3 loop spans 15 amino acids. Looked up from germline, CDR1 is SEHNR and CDR2 is FQNEAQ (reference sequence). CDR3 protein: CASSPGQGTNEKLFF. CDR3 DNA: TGTGCCAGCAGCCCCGGGCAGGGCACTAATGAAAAACTGTTTTTT.

The chain is built from TRBV19 and TRBJ2-3; 8 nucleotides match TRBD2. This CDR3 contains 15 residues. The J segment lost 5 bases and the V segment lost 6 bases, leaving 10 bases of the junction unmatched. Germline CDR1 is LNHDA and CDR2 is SQIVND (reference sequence). CDR3 loop: CASSSGGALGDTQYF. CDR3 sequence (DNA): TGTGCCAGTAGCTCGGGAGGGGCTCTTGGAGATACGCAGTATTTT.

The chain has TRBV20-1 and TRBJ1-2; the D gene is possibly TRBD1 (5 bases). Germline-derived CDR1 and CDR2 are DFQATT and SNEGSKA (reference sequence). This CDR3 contains 11 residues. The V and J ends lost 2 bases and 9 bases respectively, with 10 bases between them. The CDR3 nucleotides are TGCAGTGCTAGAACAGGAGAGAGCTACACCTTC. As protein: CSARTGESYTF.

This clone has a single count. V usage is TRBV20-1 and J usage is TRBJ2-1; 8 positions match TRBD1. Germline V gene lookup returns CDR1 DFQATT and CDR2 SNEGSKA (reference sequence). CDR3 length: 12 amino acids. J was trimmed by 8 bases and V by 3 bases; bases with no gene match: 3. CDR3 protein: CSASDRGHEQFF. The CDR3 DNA sequence: TGCAGTGCTAGTGACAGGGGCCATGAGCAGTTCTTC.

The CDR3 loop is CASRAAGGADEQYF. CDR3 DNA sequence: TGTGCCAGCAGAGCAGCGGGAGGGGCCGACGAGCAGTACTTC. This chain links TRBV6-5 with TRBJ2-7; 10 bases are a match to TRBD2. The CDR3 contains 14 residues. The V gene end was trimmed by 6 bases and the J gene end by 5 bases; junction bases not matched to a gene: 7. Germline V gene sequence: CDR1 MNHEY, CDR2 SVGAGI.

This chain links TRBV7-9 with TRBJ1-4; TRBD1 is a possible D gene (5 bases). CDR3 length equals 13 residues. V was clipped by 8 bases and J by 8 bases, with 15 bases between them. CDR1 is SEHNR, CDR2 FQNEAQ, per germline (reference sequence). Here the CDR3 DNA reads TGTGCCAGCCTCAGGGCCGGAGAGGAAAAACTGTTTTTT. It translates to CASLRAGEEKLFF.

The chain employs TRBV28 and TRBJ1-1; TRBD1 agrees at 8 bases. This CDR3 comprises 14 residues. CDR1 is MDHEN, CDR2 SYDVKM, per germline. V gave up 2 bases and J gave up 11 bases; unmatched junction bases: 10. The CDR3 loop reads CASSLDRGLGGAFF. DNA for the CDR3: TGTGCCAGCAGTTTAGACAGGGGTTTGGGGGGGGCTTTCTTT.